The sequence of this T cell receptor (beta chain) was determined in a study of CD8+ T cells in alopecia areata. Extracted from the samples, RNA was reverse transcribed into cDNA to serve as the sequencing template. Using immunoSEQ multiplex PCR, the repertoire was profiled, and TCRdb retains in-frame clones only, with some absent. The sample has more than 140,000 clones, 86% seen once. Treatment defined: oral pan-JAK inhibitor, 5-10 mg twice daily. It was from alopecia areata patients that lesional scalp punch biopsies and peripheral blood were collected. The sequencing used CD8+ T cells sorted from blood, collected at week 4, from a patient treated with tofacitinib. This sequence was found in a human donor with alopecia areata.

CDR3 in DNA: TGTGCCAGCAGTTCCCCCCCCGGGGAGCTGTTTTTT. It specifies CASSSPPGELFF. The chain combines TRBV27 with TRBJ2-2; D uncertain. This CDR3 is 12 amino acids long. Germline-derived CDR1 and CDR2 are MNHEY and SMNVEV (reference sequence). V was cut by 4 bases and J by 6 bases, with 6 bases left in between.